The 21 T cell receptor beta chains in this list originate from one sample, sequenced in a study of control samples from healthy donors and cancer patients. Clones were sequenced by immunoSEQ multiplex PCR, and TCRdb holds only the in-frame ones, with some missing. The sample has 150,000 or so clones; approximately 92% are singletons. The material sequenced was blood. These receptors originate from a man younger than 30 in good health.

V is TRBV19 and J is TRBJ2-7; tentative D call: TRBD2 (7 bases). This CDR3 comprises 15 residues. V lost 3 bases and J lost 3, with 15 bases in between. Germline V gene lookup returns CDR1 LNHDA and CDR2 SQIVND (reference sequence). CDR3 amino acids: CASSIRGGPVYEQYF. CDR3 coding DNA: TGTGCCAGTAGTATTAGGGGGGGGCCTGTCTACGAGCAGTACTTC.

This chain links TRBV9 with TRBJ2-5; no clear D. Germline CDR1 is SGDLS and CDR2 is YYNGEE. The V end lost 2 bases, the J end lost 2 bases, and 4 bases lay between the germline ends. CDR3 length: 12 amino acids. The CDR3 DNA is TGTGCCAGCAGCGTCGGTCAAGAGACCCAGTACTTC. It codes for CASSVGQETQYF.

V usage is TRBV3-1 (or the pseudogene TRBV3-2) and J usage is TRBJ2-3; D remains unclear. V lost 0 bases to trimming and J lost 1 base, with 17 bases between them. The CDR3 is made up of 18 amino acids. Germline V gene sequence: CDR1 LGHDT, CDR2 YNNKEL (reference sequence). CDR3 loop: CASSQDPPVGAGTDTQYF. CDR3 DNA sequence: TGTGCCAGCAGCCAAGACCCTCCCGTTGGTGCAGGCACAGATACGCAGTATTTT.

The chain uses TRBV29-1 and TRBJ1-2, with TRBD1 identical over 9 bases. Germline assignment: CDR1 SQVTM and CDR2 ANQGSEA. The CDR3 runs to 15 residues. V trimming: 6 bases; J trimming: 3 bases; junction bases outside the gene matches: 11. CDR3 coding DNA: TGCAGCGTACCCACCACAGGGGGCGAGGACTATGGCTACACCTTC. Amino acids: CSVPTTGGEDYGYTF.

V usage is TRBV5-4 and J usage is TRBJ2-3; the D is unclear. The CDR3 spans 12 residues. Trimming removed 0 bases at V and 3 bases at J, with 2 bases between. Germline V CDR1 and CDR2: SGHNT, YYREEE (reference sequence). The CDR3 sequence is CASSLETDTQYF. The CDR3 DNA follows: TGTGCCAGCAGCTTGGAAACAGATACGCAGTATTTT. Full variable domain (missing parts from reference TRBV5-4 and TRBJ2-3): ETGVTQSPTHLIKTRGQQVTLRCSSQSGHNTVSWYQQALGQGPQFIFQYYREEENGRGNFPPRFSGLQFPNYSSELNVNALELDDSALYLCASSLETDTQYFGPGTRLTVL.

The chain links TRBV19 to TRBJ1-6; 7 nucleotides agree with TRBD1. After removal of 4 bases from V and 7 bases from J, the junction contained 1 base not matched to a gene. This CDR3 contains 13 residues. Per germline, CDR1 LNHDA and CDR2 SQIVND (reference sequence). CDR3 sequence: CASSTQGNSPLHF. In nucleotides, the CDR3 is TGTGCCAGTAGTACACAGGGGAATTCACCCCTCCACTTT.

This chain connects TRBV5-5 to TRBJ2-3; tentatively, D is TRBD2 (7 bases). Germline lookup yields CDR1 SGHKS and CDR2 YYEKEE (reference sequence). Trimming removed 2 bases from V and 4 bases from J, with 8 bases in between. The CDR3 consists of 13 residues. CDR3 protein: CASSLGGADTQYF. The CDR3 DNA is TGTGCCAGCAGCTTAGGGGGGGCAGATACGCAGTATTTT.

This chain joins TRBV11-3 and TRBJ2-1; the match to TRBD2 covers 10 bases. Trimming removed 1 base from V and 8 bases from J; junction bases left unmatched: 5. Germline loops: CDR1 SGHNT, CDR2 YENEEA. The CDR3 totals 15 residues. The CDR3 spells CASSLGGTSAYEQFF. In DNA, the CDR3 is TGTGCCAGCAGCTTAGGCGGGACTAGCGCTTATGAGCAGTTCTTC. The whole variable domain, filled in from reference TRBV11-3 and TRBJ2-1, reads EAGVVQSPRYKIIEKKQPVAFWCNPISGHNTLYWYLQNLGQGPELLIRYENEEAVDDSQLPKDRFSAERLKGVDSTLKIQPAELGDSAVYLCASSLGGTSAYEQFFGPGTRLTVL.

This clone was recorded only once. This rearrangement joins TRBV2 to TRBJ1-2, with TRBD1 matching 7 bases. CDR1 and CDR2 (germline): SNHLY, FYNNEI. Losses at the gene ends were 10 bases for V and 4 bases for J; bases not matched to a gene: 6. There are 12 residues in the CDR3. CDR3 amino acids: CATSGQIYGYTF. DNA of the CDR3: TGTGCCACGTCGGGACAGATCTATGGCTACACCTTC.

This clone was detected only a few times. V and J are TRBV18 and TRBJ1-5; D gene ambiguous. The CDR3 spans 13 residues. Per germline, CDR1 KGHSH and CDR2 LQKENI. V was trimmed by 4 bases and J by 0 bases, leaving 4 bases between them. CDR3 residues: CASSLVSNQPQHF. The CDR3, as DNA: TGTGCCAGCTCACTTGTTAGCAATCAGCCCCAGCATTTT.

The V call is TRBV19, the J call TRBJ1-5; D unresolved. This CDR3 is built from 15 residues. Trimming took 5 bases from V and 1 from J, leaving 12 bases between them. Germline CDR1 reads LNHDA; CDR2 reads SQIVND (reference sequence). DNA of the CDR3: TGTGCCAGTAGTCCCAAATGGCCCAGCAATCAGCCCCAGCATTTT. It yields the protein CASSPKWPSNQPQHF. The full variable domain, rest sourced from reference TRBV19 and TRBJ1-5, is DGGITQSPKYLFRKEGQNVTLSCEQNLNHDAMYWYRQDPGQGLRLIYYSQIVNDFQKGDIAEGYSVSREKKESFPLTVTSAQKNPTAFYLCASSPKWPSNQPQHFGDGTRLSIL.

The V gene is TRBV19, the J gene TRBJ1-5, with TRBD1 as a possible D gene (5 bases). V gave up 1 base and J gave up 5 bases, with 12 bases separating them. The germline V gene encodes CDR1 LNHDA and CDR2 SQIVND (reference sequence). This CDR3 is built from 15 residues. CDR3: CASSIGGRGYQPQHF. CDR3 coding DNA: TGTGCCAGTAGTATAGGGGGCCGAGGATATCAGCCCCAGCATTTT. Complete variable domain (other parts from reference TRBV19 and TRBJ1-5): DGGITQSPKYLFRKEGQNVTLSCEQNLNHDAMYWYRQDPGQGLRLIYYSQIVNDFQKGDIAEGYSVSREKKESFPLTVTSAQKNPTAFYLCASSIGGRGYQPQHFGDGTRLSIL.

V and J are TRBV19 and TRBJ1-5, with D perhaps matching TRBD1 (6 bases). The CDR3 has 14 residues. Germline V gives CDR1 LNHDA, CDR2 SQIVND (reference sequence). The V gene lost 5 bases and the J gene lost 2 bases, with 10 bases spanning the gap. The CDR3 spells CASSVEGGNQPQHF. The CDR3 nucleotides are TGTGCCAGTAGTGTCGAGGGGGGCAATCAGCCCCAGCATTTT. Full variable domain (missing parts from reference TRBV19 and TRBJ1-5): DGGITQSPKYLFRKEGQNVTLSCEQNLNHDAMYWYRQDPGQGLRLIYYSQIVNDFQKGDIAEGYSVSREKKESFPLTVTSAQKNPTAFYLCASSVEGGNQPQHFGDGTRLSIL.

The genes are TRBV5-6 and TRBJ2-5; TRBD2 aligns across 10 bases. This CDR3 has 15 residues. CDR1 and CDR2 from the germline V gene are SGHDT and YYEEEE. V shed 0 bases and J 9 bases; nucleotides not matched to a gene: 8. CDR3 residues: CASSLALAGIPAQYF. CDR3 sequence (DNA): TGTGCCAGCAGCTTGGCACTAGCGGGGATTCCGGCCCAGTACTTC. The full variable domain, rest sourced from reference TRBV5-6 and TRBJ2-5, is DAGVTQSPTHLIKTRGQQVTLRCSPKSGHDTVSWYQQALGQGPQFIFQYYEEEERQRGNFPDRFSGHQFPNYSSELNVNALLLGDSALYLCASSLALAGIPAQYFGPGTRLLVL.

This clone was picked up one time. J is TRBJ1-5 and V is TRBV10-3, with 7 positions matching TRBD1. CDR3 size: 13 residues. The germline V gene has CDR1 ENHRY and CDR2 SYGVKD. J lost 7 bases, V lost 8 bases, and 8 bases had no gene match. The CDR3 nucleotides read TGTGCCATCGGGACAGAACCCTACCAGCCCCAGCATTTT. Translation: CAIGTEPYQPQHF.

The chain couples TRBV3-1 (or the pseudogene TRBV3-2) to TRBJ1-3; 9 bases agree with TRBD1. With 5 bases clipped from V and 0 bases from J, the junction kept 2 bases outside the gene matches. Germline CDR1 reads LGHDT; CDR2 reads YNNKEL (reference sequence). The CDR3 has 15 residues. This CDR3 is CASSNRGHSGNTIYF. The DNA of the CDR3 is TGTGCCAGCAGCAACAGGGGGCACTCTGGAAACACCATATATTTT.

This clone was seen a few times. The chain uses TRBV24-1 and TRBJ1-3; D unresolved. The germline V gene encodes CDR1 KGHDR and CDR2 SFDVKD. CDR3 length equals 17 residues. Trimming left V 0 bases short and J 0 bases short, with 11 bases between. CDR3 DNA sequence: TGTGCCACCAGTGATTTGTGTCGCGAGTTCTCTGGAAACACCATATATTTT. It is translated as CATSDLCREFSGNTIYF.

The chain has TRBV6-6 and TRBJ2-3, with D hard to call. The CDR3 sequence is 16 residues long. CDR1 is MNHNY, CDR2 SVGAGI, per germline (reference sequence). The V end lost 2 bases, the J end lost 5 bases, and 17 bases lay between the germline ends. CDR3 amino acids: CASSYRVNDIVDTQYF. CDR3 coding DNA: TGTGCCAGCAGTTACAGAGTAAACGATATTGTAGATACGCAGTATTTT.

The chain couples TRBV18 to TRBJ2-7, with D tentatively TRBD2 (6 bases). Trimming cost V 4 bases and J 9 bases, with 22 bases left between them. CDR1 is KGHSH and CDR2 is LQKENI in the germline V gene. The CDR3 covers 15 residues. The CDR3 spells CASSLTPGTPKGQYF. CDR3 sequence (DNA): TGTGCCAGCTCACTCACCCCCGGGACTCCCAAGGGGCAGTACTTC.

The rearrangement joins TRBV19 to TRBJ1-1, with a weak D call TRBD1 (6 bases). The CDR3 has 13 amino acids. V was pared by 1 base and J by 11 bases, with 14 bases between. Germline V lookup: CDR1 LNHDA, CDR2 SQIVND (reference sequence). This CDR3 is CASSIVRGLEAFF. Here the CDR3 DNA reads TGTGCCAGTAGTATAGTGCGGGGGCTGGAGGCTTTCTTT.

This chain uses TRBV5-6 with TRBJ2-6, with unresolved D. CDR3 length: 15 amino acids. V shed 0 bases and J shed 4 bases, with 8 bases lying between them. Per the germline V gene, CDR1 is SGHDT and CDR2 is YYEEEE. The DNA of the CDR3 is TGTGCCAGCAGCTTGGACGCGGCCGGGGCCAACGTCCTGACTTTC. Protein sequence: CASSLDAAGANVLTF.